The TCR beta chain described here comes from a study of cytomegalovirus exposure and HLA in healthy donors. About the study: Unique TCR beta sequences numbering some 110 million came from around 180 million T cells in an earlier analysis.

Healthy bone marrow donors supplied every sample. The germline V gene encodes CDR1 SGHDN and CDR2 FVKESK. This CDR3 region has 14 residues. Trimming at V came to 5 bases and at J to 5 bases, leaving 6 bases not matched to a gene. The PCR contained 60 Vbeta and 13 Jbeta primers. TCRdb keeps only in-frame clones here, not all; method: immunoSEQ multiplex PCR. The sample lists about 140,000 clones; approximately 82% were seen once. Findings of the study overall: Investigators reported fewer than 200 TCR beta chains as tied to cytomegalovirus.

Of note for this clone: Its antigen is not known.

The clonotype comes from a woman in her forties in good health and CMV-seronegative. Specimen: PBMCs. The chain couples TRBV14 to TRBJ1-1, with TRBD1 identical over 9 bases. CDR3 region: CASSITGGGTEAFF. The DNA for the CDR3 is TGTGCCAGCAGCATTACAGGGGGCGGGACTGAAGCTTTCTTT.